This paragraph covers one TCR beta chain sequence. The antigen is unknown. This sample is part of a study of circulating and synovial CD4+ cells in juvenile arthritis. Repertoires were generated with immunoSEQ multiplex PCR, while TCRdb's copy carries only in-frame clones and drops some. The sample lists around 35,000 clones, roughly 95% seen once, with 0.15% to 0.2% in the top ten. Looked up from germline, CDR1 is SGHRS and CDR2 is YFSETQ. This CDR3 comprises 16 residues. The J segment lost 6 bases and the V segment lost 0 bases, leaving 5 bases of the junction unmatched. Points from the study as a whole: Diversity here was lower than in bulk blood CD4 cells. Traditional Vbeta family usage analysis missed the pathogenic-like versus bulk difference. Compared with bulk blood, circulating pathogenic-like lymphocytes shared substantially more CDR3 sequences with synovial T cells.

The V call is TRBV5-1, the J call TRBJ2-7, with 14 bases matching TRBD2. The sample was CD4+ T cells from blood. The receptor comes from a human donor with juvenile idiopathic arthritis. CDR3 nucleotide sequence: TGCGCCAGCAGCTTGGGGACTAGCGGGAGGACTGGCGAGCAGTACTTC. This encodes CASSLGTSGRTGEQYF. The full variable domain, its missing parts supplied by reference TRBV5-1 and TRBJ2-7, is KAGVTQTPRYLIKTRGQQVTLSCSPISGHRSVSWYQQTPGQGLQFLFEYFSETQRNKGNFPGRFSGRQFSNSRSEMNVSTLELGDSALYLCASSLGTSGRTGEQYFGPGTRLTVT.